Listed below are T cell receptor beta chains from one sample, sequenced in a study of blood T cell repertoires in COVID-19. Produced via immunoSEQ multiplex PCR; TCRdb's table is partial and in-frame only. The data hold about 70,000 clones, with over 65% observed a single time. Sequencing was done on a sample of peripheral blood. The receptors shown here come from a woman in her 70s with acute or convalescent COVID-19. Each CDR3 is given with its conserved first and last residue. D genes are given only for firm matches. Size tells how often a clone was seen (once, few, many) or the class of an expanded clone, and some rows leave it out.

abundance	v_gene	d_gene	j_gene	CDR3nt	CDR3aa
few	TRBV18	TRBD1	TRBJ1-2	TGTGCCAGCTCCGAGGATCAGGGGGCGCGTAATGGCTACACCTTC	CASSEDQGARNGYTF
-	TRBV27	TRBD1	TRBJ1-2	TGTGCCAGCAGACCAACAGGGGGCGGAGGAGATGGCTACACCTTC	CASRPTGGGGDGYTF
-	TRBV29-1	-	TRBJ2-1	TGCAGCGTTGGTCGGTCGGATGAGCAGTTCTTC	CSVGRSDEQFF
-	TRBV7-9	TRBD1	TRBJ2-2	TGTGCCAGCAGCTTAACCGGGACAGGAGGCACCGGGGAGCTGTTTTTT	CASSLTGTGGTGELFF
-	TRBV18	TRBD2	TRBJ2-1	TGTGCCAGCTCCGCAGACGGACTAGTCTATGAGCAGTTCTTC	CASSADGLVYEQFF
-	TRBV5-6	TRBD2	TRBJ2-1	TGTGCCAGCAGCCCAAGGGGACTAGCGGGAGGCAATGAGCAGTTCTTC	CASSPRGLAGGNEQFF
-	TRBV6-1	-	TRBJ1-5	TGTGCCAGCAGTGATTTGAGGGATCAGCCCCAGCATTTT	CASSDLRDQPQHF
-	TRBV10-3	TRBD2	TRBJ2-1	TGTGCCATCAGTGAGTTCCCTAGCGGGAGGGACAATGAGCAGTTCTTC	CAISEFPSGRDNEQFF
once	TRBV28	-	TRBJ1-6	TGTGCCAGCAGCCTGATATCTGTAGGACTCCTCCACTTT	CASSLISVGLLHF
-	TRBV11-2	TRBD1	TRBJ1-5	TGTGCCAGCAGCTCGACAGGGGCCGGGCAGCCCCAGCATTTT	CASSSTGAGQPQHF
-	TRBV6-5	TRBD1	TRBJ2-3	TGTGCCAGCACTCAGGGGGAAAGCACAGATACGCAGTATTTT	CASTQGESTDTQYF
-	TRBV30	-	TRBJ1-1	TGTGCCTGGAGTGTACGGGGAGGGGACACTGAAGCTTTCTTT	CAWSVRGGDTEAFF
-	TRBV27	TRBD1	TRBJ2-5	TGTGCCAGCAGTATACAGGGGGATTACGAGACCCAGTACTTC	CASSIQGDYETQYF
-	TRBV11-2	-	TRBJ2-3	TGTGCCAGCAGCTTAGTAACAGGCCAAGATACGCAGTATTTT	CASSLVTGQDTQYF
once	TRBV11-3	-	TRBJ2-5	TGTGCCAGCAGTACAACCCTAGGAGCCCAGTACTTC	CASSTTLGAQYF
once	TRBV2	-	TRBJ1-1	TGTGCCAGCAGTGGGGCCCAGGGTCCCACTGAAGCTTTCTTT	CASSGAQGPTEAFF
-	TRBV27	TRBD2	TRBJ2-7	TGTGCCAGCAGCCCGCGTGGGGCTAGCGGGAGCTACGAGCAGTACTTC	CASSPRGASGSYEQYF
-	TRBV30	TRBD1	TRBJ1-4	TGTGCCTGGAGTGTAGGGGGCGCGGGTGAAAAACTGTTTTTT	CAWSVGGAGEKLFF
-	TRBV19	TRBD2	TRBJ2-2	TGTGCCAGTAGTAGGAGGGAGGGCGCCGGGGAGCTGTTTTTT	CASSRREGAGELFF
-	TRBV10-3	-	TRBJ2-5	TGTGCCATCAGTGAGTCGAGTGAGACCCAGTACTTC	CAISESSETQYF
-	TRBV2	TRBD2	TRBJ2-2	TGTGCCAGCAGTGTGGGACTATTAAACACCGGGGAGCTGTTTTTT	CASSVGLLNTGELFF
-	TRBV19	TRBD1	TRBJ2-7	TGTGCCAGTAGTGTCGGCGGAGGACAGGGCTACGAGCAGTACTTC	CASSVGGGQGYEQYF
-	TRBV5-1	TRBD2	TRBJ2-1	TGCGCCAGCAGCTTGGGCGGGGGGACGTCCTACAATGAGCAGTTCTTC	CASSLGGGTSYNEQFF
-	TRBV9	TRBD1	TRBJ1-2	TGTGCCAGCAGCGTAGGCGGGACAGGGTATGGCTACACCTTC	CASSVGGTGYGYTF
-	TRBV5-1	-	TRBJ2-5	TGCGCCAGCAGCGAGGACTCCCTCTGGGAGACCCAGTACTTC	CASSEDSLWETQYF
-	TRBV5-1	-	TRBJ2-3	TGCGCCAGCAGCCCCAGGGGTCACCTCGACGACGATACGCAGTATTTT	CASSPRGHLDDDTQYF
-	TRBV6-2/TRBV6-3	-	TRBJ2-1	TGTGCCAGCAGTTACCCGACGGGAAATGAGCAGTTCTTC	CASSYPTGNEQFF
-	TRBV3-1/TRBV3-2	TRBD1	TRBJ2-7	TGTGCCAGCAGTACTTTACAGGGGCCCTACGAGCAGTACTTC	CASSTLQGPYEQYF
-	TRBV12-5	-	TRBJ2-2	TGTGCTAGTGGCCCCACAGGGTCCACCGGGGAGCTGTTTTTT	CASGPTGSTGELFF
-	TRBV27	-	TRBJ2-1	TGTGCCAGCAGTTTCCCGGGGAGCTCCTACAATGAGCAGTTCTTC	CASSFPGSSYNEQFF
-	TRBV7-2	TRBD1	TRBJ2-3	TGTGCCAGCAGCCCCCGGGACAGGGCGGTCGTACCAGCGCAGTATTTT	CASSPRDRAVVPAQYF
-	TRBV19	TRBD2	TRBJ2-3	TGTGCCAGTAGTAGCGCGGGCCCCGGACTAGCGGGGGGACCAGATACGCAGTATTTT	CASSSAGPGLAGGPDTQYF
-	TRBV27	TRBD1	TRBJ1-3	TGTGCCAGCAGCCCCGCGTATCAGGGGGCGTTTGGAAACACCATATATTTT	CASSPAYQGAFGNTIYF
-	TRBV7-9	-	TRBJ1-4	TGTGCCAGCAGCTTACCCAGTACAACTAATGAAAAACTGTTTTTT	CASSLPSTTNEKLFF
-	TRBV27	-	TRBJ2-6	TGTGCCAGCAGCCAGGTAGGACAGTTCCAACGCTCTGGGGCCAACGTCCTGACTTTC	CASSQVGQFQRSGANVLTF